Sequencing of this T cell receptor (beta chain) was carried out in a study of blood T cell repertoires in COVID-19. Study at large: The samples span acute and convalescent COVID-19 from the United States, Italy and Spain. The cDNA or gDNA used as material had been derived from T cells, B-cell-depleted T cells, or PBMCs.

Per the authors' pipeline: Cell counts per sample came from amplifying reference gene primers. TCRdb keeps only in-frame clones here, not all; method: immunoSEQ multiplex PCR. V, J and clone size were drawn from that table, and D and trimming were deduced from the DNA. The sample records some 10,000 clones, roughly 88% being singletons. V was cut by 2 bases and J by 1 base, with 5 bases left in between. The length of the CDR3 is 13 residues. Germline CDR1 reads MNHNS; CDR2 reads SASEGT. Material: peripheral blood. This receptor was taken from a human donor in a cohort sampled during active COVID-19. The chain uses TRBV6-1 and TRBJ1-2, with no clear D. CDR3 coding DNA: TGTGCCAGCAGTGAAAACAGTAACTATGGCTACACCTTC. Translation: CASSENSNYGYTF.